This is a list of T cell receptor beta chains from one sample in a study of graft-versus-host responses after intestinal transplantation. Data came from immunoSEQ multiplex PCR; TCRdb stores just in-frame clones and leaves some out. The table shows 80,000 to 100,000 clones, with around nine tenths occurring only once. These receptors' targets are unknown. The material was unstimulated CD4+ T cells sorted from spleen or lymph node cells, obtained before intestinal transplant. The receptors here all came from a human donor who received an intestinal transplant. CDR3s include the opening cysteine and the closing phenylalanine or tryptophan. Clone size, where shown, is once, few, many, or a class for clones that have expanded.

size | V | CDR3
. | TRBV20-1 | CSARSGWEQFF
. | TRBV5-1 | CASSPTGEISYNEQFF
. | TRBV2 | CATRGQGGNSPLHF
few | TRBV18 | CASSPVGETQYF
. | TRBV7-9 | CASSLDRGRGEKLFF
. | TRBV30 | CAWGDRGLMNTEAFF
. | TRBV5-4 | CAWGPRTGNTGELFF
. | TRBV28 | CASSPPGSGNTIYF
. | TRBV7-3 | CASSLGGHLGNEQFF
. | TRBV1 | CTSSQAQPLYEQYF
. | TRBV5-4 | CASSLEQSVGYTF
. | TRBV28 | CASSLGPPAYGYTF
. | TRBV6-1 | CASSDGRGLTGNEKLFF
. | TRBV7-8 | CASSSTAGGVSYEQYF
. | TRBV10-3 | CAISGTLSGELFF
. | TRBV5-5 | CASSLKMSGNGELFF
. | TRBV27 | CASSWGGSYEQYF
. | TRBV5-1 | CASSLGQGKGETQYF
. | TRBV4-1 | CASSTRDSLLGGTGELFF
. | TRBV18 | CASSPGTPNQPQHF
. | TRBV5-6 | CASSLIGRGGRSGNTIYF
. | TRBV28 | CASIAAAEAFF
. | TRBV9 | CASSGGLAGGDNEQFF
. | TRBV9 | CASGGTSGAQYF
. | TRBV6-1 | CASKWAGETQYF
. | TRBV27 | CASSQRTGRSGNTIYF
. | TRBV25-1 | CASSAAPGGRDGYTF
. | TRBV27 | CASSPRTSFKGETQYF
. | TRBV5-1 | CASSLGQEVGEQYF
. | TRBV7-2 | CASSLDGGGTDTQYF
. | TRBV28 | CASSSFRLAGINEQFF
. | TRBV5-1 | CASRLGAGTWSDTQYF
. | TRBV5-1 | CASSSDYRVRETQYF
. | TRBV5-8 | CASSFLGSSYNSPLHF
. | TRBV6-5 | CASSYSGGRTEAFF
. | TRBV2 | CASSGLDSPTADTQYF
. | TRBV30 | CAWDRTGSPLHF
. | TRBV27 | CASSLKGLAGYGGNTGELFF
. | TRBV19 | CASINTGGGNEQYF
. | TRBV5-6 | CASSFGGDTQYF
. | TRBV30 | CAWGGAWDTQYF
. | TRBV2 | CARTSGGAGEQFF
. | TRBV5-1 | CASRYSGGPIQETQYF
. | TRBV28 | CASSRTDKAFF
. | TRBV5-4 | CASRGRVGTDTQYF
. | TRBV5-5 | CASSSRQGEYEQYF
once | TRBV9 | CASSVDYLAWNEQFF
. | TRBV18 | CASSPAVTAGNTIYF
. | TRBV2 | CASSDLPRGRHDEQFF
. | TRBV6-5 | CASSYGQGGVRPQHF
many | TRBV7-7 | CASSSGRLVSYNEQFF
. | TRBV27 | CASSTGLAGVETQYF
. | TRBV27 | CASSLDGTVLYEQYF